This T cell receptor (beta chain) was documented in a study of T cell responses to AZD1222 COVID-19 vaccine. Whole-study results and caveats: Along spike, vaccine-associated CD4 TCRs were found throughout, with dominance at 160-218 and 743-854.

The junction had 13 bases not matched to a gene; V was cut back by 4 bases and J by 8 bases. The CDR3 runs 17 residues. Germline V gives CDR1 SGHRS, CDR2 YFSETQ. On this clone itself: The antigen is undetermined.

Here immunoSEQ multiplex PCR was the method, and the copy in TCRdb shows in-frame clones only, minus some. The repertoire holds 90,000 to 100,000 clones, 88% seen once, with about 16% in the top ten. The chain employs TRBV5-1 and TRBJ2-1; 12 positions match TRBD2. Specimen: peripheral blood, collected 28 days after the second AZD1222 dose. This TCR was sampled from an adult who received the AZD1222 COVID-19 vaccine. The chain's CDR3 is CASSASRTSGIFDEQFF. The CDR3 nucleotides read TGCGCCAGCAGCGCCTCCCGGACTAGCGGGATATTCGATGAGCAGTTCTTC.